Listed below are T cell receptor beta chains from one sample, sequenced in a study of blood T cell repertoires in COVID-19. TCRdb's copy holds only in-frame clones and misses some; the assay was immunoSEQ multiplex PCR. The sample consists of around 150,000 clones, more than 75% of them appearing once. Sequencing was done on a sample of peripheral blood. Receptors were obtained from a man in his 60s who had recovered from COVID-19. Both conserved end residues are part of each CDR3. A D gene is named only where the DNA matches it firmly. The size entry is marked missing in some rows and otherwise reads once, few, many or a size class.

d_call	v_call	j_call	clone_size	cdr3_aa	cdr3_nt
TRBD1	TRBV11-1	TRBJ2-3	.	CASTQDRAKDTQYF	TGTGCCAGCACCCAAGACAGGGCAAAAGATACGCAGTATTTT
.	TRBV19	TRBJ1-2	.	CASSTGLTNYGYTF	TGTGCCAGTAGTACAGGACTAACTAACTATGGCTACACCTTC
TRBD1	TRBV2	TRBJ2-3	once	CASSGQGLTSTDTQYF	TGTGCCAGCAGTGGACAGGGGCTTACTAGCACAGATACGCAGTATTTT
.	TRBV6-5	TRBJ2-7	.	CASKSGEHYEQYF	TGTGCCAGCAAATCAGGGGAGCACTACGAGCAGTACTTC
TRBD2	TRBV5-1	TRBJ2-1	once	CASSLAAEEQFF	TGCGCCAGCAGCCTAGCGGCGGAGGAGCAGTTCTTC
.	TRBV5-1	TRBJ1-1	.	CASSLASDTEAFF	TGCGCCAGCAGCCTCGCGTCCGACACTGAAGCTTTCTTT
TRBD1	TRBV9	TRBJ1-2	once	CASSVAGQGDNGYTF	TGTGCCAGCAGCGTAGCTGGACAGGGAGACAATGGCTACACCTTC
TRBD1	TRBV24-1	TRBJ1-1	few	CATSDGTGRAEAFF	TGTGCCACCAGTGATGGGACAGGGCGGGCTGAAGCTTTCTTT
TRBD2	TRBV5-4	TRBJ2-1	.	CASTGGGKGSYNEQFF	TGTGCCAGCACCGGGGGGGGGAAGGGGTCCTACAATGAGCAGTTCTTC
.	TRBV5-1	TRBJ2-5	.	CASLSGRGQETQYF	TGCGCCAGCCTTTCAGGGAGGGGGCAAGAGACCCAGTACTTC
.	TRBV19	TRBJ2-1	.	CASMRGRLGEQFF	TGTGCCAGTATGCGAGGAAGGCTTGGTGAGCAGTTCTTC
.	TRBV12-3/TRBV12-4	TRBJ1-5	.	CASSPSDNQPQHF	TGTGCCAGCAGTCCATCAGACAATCAGCCCCAGCATTTT
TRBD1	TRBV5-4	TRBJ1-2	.	CASRRQGTANYGYTF	TGTGCCAGCAGGAGACAGGGGACAGCTAACTATGGCTACACCTTC
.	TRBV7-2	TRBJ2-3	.	CASSLGAGHTDTQYF	TGTGCCAGCAGCTTAGGGGCAGGACACACAGATACGCAGTATTTT
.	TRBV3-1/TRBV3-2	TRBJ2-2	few	CASSRLANTGELFF	TGTGCCAGCAGCCGACTAGCGAACACCGGGGAGCTGTTTTTT
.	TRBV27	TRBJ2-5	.	CASSLGHLRKTQYF	TGTGCCAGCAGTTTGGGTCACCTCAGGAAGACCCAGTACTTC
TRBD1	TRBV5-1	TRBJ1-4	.	CASSSGGANEKLFF	TGCGCCAGCAGCTCAGGGGGAGCGAATGAAAAACTGTTTTTT
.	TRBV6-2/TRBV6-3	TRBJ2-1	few	CASSTGSSYNEQFF	TGTGCCAGCAGTACAGGGAGCTCCTACAATGAGCAGTTCTTC
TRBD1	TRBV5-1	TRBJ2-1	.	CASSSTGGLINEQFF	TGCGCCAGCAGCTCCACAGGGGGATTGATAAATGAGCAGTTCTTC
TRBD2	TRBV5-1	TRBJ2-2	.	CASSSDPPGTSVDTGELFF	TGCGCCAGCAGCTCGGACCCTCCCGGGACTAGCGTGGATACCGGGGAGCTGTTTTTT